These T cell receptor beta chains were read from a single sample in a study of human T cells and chemical hapten exposure. TCRdb independently ran MiXCR on the RACE reads; one entry per CDR3 protein. In the table there are roughly 120,000 distinct CDR3 sequences, less than 15% of which are singletons. Material: whole blood, obtained in connection with sensitization to the hapten diphenylcyclopropenone (DPC). The receptors originated from a woman under 30 with alopecia areata. Some clones in this sample may be carry-over from other donors' samples. The CDR3 runs from the conserved cysteine through the conserved F or W. The D gene is left open where the match is weak. Clone size, where shown, is once, few, many, or a class for clones that have expanded.

TRBV29-1	many	14	-	TRBJ1-5	TGCAGCGTTCTCCCGACAGGCGGCAATCAGCCCCAGCATTTT	CSVLPTGGNQPQHF
TRBV4-3	few	16	-	TRBJ2-7	TGCGCCAGCAGCCAAGATCTCACAAGGACTTCCTACGAGCAGTACTTC	CASSQDLTRTSYEQYF
TRBV29-1	many	12	-	TRBJ2-5	TGCAGCGTTGAACCCGGCAGGGGGACCCAGTACTTC	CSVEPGRGTQYF
TRBV6-1	many	13	-	TRBJ1-1	TGTGCCAGCGGAGCTACAGTGAGGACTGAAGCTTTCTTT	CASGATVRTEAFF
TRBV20-1	-	11	-	TRBJ1-2	TGCAGTGCTAGAGGGAGGACCGGCTACACCTTC	CSARGRTGYTF
TRBV3-1	-	18	-	TRBJ1-2	TGTGCCAGCAGCCCACACCAGGATCCAAGGCCCGCTGTATATGGCTACACCTTC	CASSPHQDPRPAVYGYTF
TRBV27	-	18	-	TRBJ2-6	TGTGCCAGCAGTTTTTGGGGGCCTTCTCGCTCTGGGGCCAACGTCCTGACTTTC	CASSFWGPSRSGANVLTF
TRBV12-2	-	18	-	TRBJ1-1	TGTGCAAGTCGCTTAGTAGTAGAGGGTATGGGGTGGAGCACTGAAGCTTTCTTT	CASRLVVEGMGWSTEAFF
TRBV20-1	-	13	-	TRBJ2-1	TGCAGTGCTAGAGTGGGCCACTACAATGAGCAGTTCTTC	CSARVGHYNEQFF
TRBV14	many	13	-	TRBJ2-1	TGTGCCAGCAGCCAAGGCTTTCGCAATGAGCAGTTCTTC	CASSQGFRNEQFF
TRBV7-9	-	14	-	TRBJ1-5	TGTGCCAGCAGCTTAGGGGCAGCCGTCCAGCCCCAGCATTTT	CASSLGAAVQPQHF
TRBV6-2/TRBV6-3	-	14	-	TRBJ2-6	TGTGCCAGCAGTTTTAGGGCTGGGGCCAACGTCCTGACTTTC	CASSFRAGANVLTF
TRBV2	-	14	-	TRBJ1-6	TGTGCCAGCAGAGAGAGCTCCTATAATTCACCCCTCCACTTT	CASRESSYNSPLHF
TRBV29-1	few	12	TRBD1	TRBJ1-2	TGCAGCGTCGCGGGACAGTCATATGGCTACACCTTC	CSVAGQSYGYTF
TRBV7-9	-	15	-	TRBJ2-2	TGTGCCAGCAGCATTCGGACACCGAACACCGGGGAGCTGTTTTTT	CASSIRTPNTGELFF
TRBV11-2	-	15	-	TRBJ2-5	TGTGCCAGCAGCTTATATCCCTACAGGAAAGAGACCCAGTACTTC	CASSLYPYRKETQYF
TRBV25-1	few	15	TRBD2	TRBJ2-5	TGTGCCAGCAGTAAAAGCGGGGGGTCAGAAGAGACCCAGTACTTC	CASSKSGGSEETQYF
TRBV28	-	16	-	TRBJ2-1	TGTGCCAGCAGTTTCTTGGTTGGTGGTGACTACAATGAGCAGTTCTTC	CASSFLVGGDYNEQFF
TRBV6-1	-	10	-	TRBJ2-1	TGTGCCAGCAGCCGAGATGAGCAGTTCTTC	CASSRDEQFF
TRBV7-9	few	12	-	TRBJ1-1	TGTGCCAGCAGCTTAGTGGAGGCTGAAGCTTTCTTT	CASSLVEAEAFF
TRBV12-3/TRBV12-4	-	15	-	TRBJ2-1	TGTGCCAGCAGTTCGGGCCCGAAGGACTACAATGAGCAGTTCTTC	CASSSGPKDYNEQFF
TRBV25-1	few	16	TRBD2	TRBJ2-3	TGTGCCAGCAGTTTGAGCGGGGGGCGGGAACCAGATACGCAGTATTTT	CASSLSGGREPDTQYF
TRBV29-1	few	12	-	TRBJ2-7	TGCAGCGTTCGCGTAGGGAACTCCGAGCAGTACTTC	CSVRVGNSEQYF
TRBV12-3/TRBV12-4	-	14	-	TRBJ1-5	TGTGCCAGCAGTTTTGGGGAAATCAATCAGCCCCAGCATTTT	CASSFGEINQPQHF
TRBV28	few	19	-	TRBJ1-1	TGTGCCAGCAAAGGTACACCTCAAAGGACATCACGGGCCGCACCAGAAGCTTTCTTT	CASKGTPQRTSRAAPEAFF
TRBV12-3/TRBV12-4	many	14	TRBD1	TRBJ1-1	TGTGCCAGCAGTTTCGGGACAGGGTCTACTGAAGCTTTCTTT	CASSFGTGSTEAFF
TRBV10-3	once	14	-	TRBJ2-3	TGTGCCATCAGTGAGGGTGCTAGCACAGATACGCAGTATTTT	CAISEGASTDTQYF
TRBV12-3/TRBV12-4	-	14	-	TRBJ2-5	TGTGCCAGCAGTTTAGGCAGGGTACAAGAGACCCAGTACTTC	CASSLGRVQETQYF
TRBV20-1	-	15	-	TRBJ2-6	TGCAGTGCTAACCACGGGACACTGGGGGCCAACGTCCTGACTTTC	CSANHGTLGANVLTF
TRBV5-6	few	14	TRBD1	TRBJ2-7	TGTGCCAGCAGCTTGGCGGGACAGACCTACGAGCAGTACTTC	CASSLAGQTYEQYF
TRBV4-3	-	16	TRBD1	TRBJ1-6	TGCGCCAACAGCCTGCGGGAGGGGACAGGGAATTCACCCCTCCACTTT	CANSLREGTGNSPLHF
TRBV13	-	19	TRBD1	TRBJ2-7	TGTGCCAGCAGCTTAGTTCCTGTATTAAAAGGGACAGGGCCCTACGAGCAGTACTTC	CASSLVPVLKGTGPYEQYF
TRBV4-3	many	15	-	TRBJ2-7	TGCGCCAGCAGCCCGAAAGATCCGAAGCACTACGAGCAGTACTTC	CASSPKDPKHYEQYF
TRBV20-1	-	14	TRBD2	TRBJ2-5	TGCAATTTTCCTAGCGGGGAATTACAAGAGACCCAGTACTTC	CNFPSGELQETQYF
TRBV20-1	-	15	-	TRBJ1-2	TGCAGTGCTACCCCACTCCGGGCCCTTACTTATGGCTACACCTTC	CSATPLRALTYGYTF
TRBV29-1	-	14	-	TRBJ2-2	TGCAGCGTCGTCCAAGACAGGTTCACCGGGGAGCTGTTTTTT	CSVVQDRFTGELFF
TRBV11-2	-	15	-	TRBJ2-3	TGTGCCAGCAGCTTAACTCGACCACGCACAGATACGCAGTATTTT	CASSLTRPRTDTQYF
TRBV6-5	-	14	-	TRBJ1-5	TGTGCCAGCAGTTACAGGGGAAAGGATCAGCCCCAGCATTTT	CASSYRGKDQPQHF
TRBV6-1	many	16	-	TRBJ1-6	TGTGCCAGCAGTGAAGTGGCGGGGAGAACCAATTCACCCCTCCACTTT	CASSEVAGRTNSPLHF
TRBV7-9	many	16	TRBD2	TRBJ2-2	TGTGCCAGCAGCACGACGACTAGCCCCCGGGCCGGGGAGCTGTTTTTT	CASSTTTSPRAGELFF
TRBV11-3	-	14	-	TRBJ2-1	TGTGCCAGCAGCTTGGGACAACCAGGGAATGAGCAGTTCTTC	CASSLGQPGNEQFF
TRBV28	once	14	TRBD2	TRBJ2-1	TGTGCCAGCAGTTTCCCGGCGGGGGTTCAGGAGCAGTTCTTC	CASSFPAGVQEQFF
TRBV20-1	many	12	-	TRBJ1-1	TGCAGTGCTAAAGGCGGGGGCACTGAAGCTTTCTTT	CSAKGGGTEAFF
TRBV9	few	13	-	TRBJ1-6	TGTGCCAGCCAGGCATCCCATAATTCACCCCTCCACTTT	CASQASHNSPLHF
TRBV12-3/TRBV12-4	-	14	-	TRBJ2-5	TGTGCCAGCAGTTTGGAGGGCCACCAAGAGACCCAGTACTTC	CASSLEGHQETQYF
TRBV11-3	few	16	TRBD1	TRBJ2-3	TGTGCCAGCAGCCCCGGGGGTGTACAGGGGGTGAATACGCAGTATTTT	CASSPGGVQGVNTQYF
TRBV20-1	many	15	-	TRBJ1-5	TGCAGTGCTAGTGAGGGCGCTTATAGCAATCAGCCCCAGCATTTT	CSASEGAYSNQPQHF
TRBV18	-	13	-	TRBJ1-2	TGTGCCAGCTCACCGGTGGAGCACTATGGCTACACCTTC	CASSPVEHYGYTF
TRBV6-2/TRBV6-3	few	13	TRBD1	TRBJ2-5	TGTGCCAGTTCTCCGGGACAGGGTGAGACCCAGTACTTC	CASSPGQGETQYF
TRBV12-3/TRBV12-4	-	14	-	TRBJ2-1	TGTGCCAGCAGCCCAAGGCGGGCGGGATCTGAGCAGTTCTTC	CASSPRRAGSEQFF
TRBV30	many	15	-	TRBJ1-1	TGTGCCTGGGGGCCCGGATGGGGGCACGACACTGAAGCTTTCTTT	CAWGPGWGHDTEAFF
TRBV10-1	few	13	-	TRBJ2-3	TGCGCCAGCCGAATGGGGGGCTCAGATACGCAGTATTTT	CASRMGGSDTQYF
TRBV7-9	-	15	-	TRBJ1-4	TGTGCCAGCAGCCCAGGGGAGACCCGGGGAGAAAAACTGTTTTTT	CASSPGETRGEKLFF